The 18 T cell receptor beta chains given below trace back to one sample, sequenced in a study of blood T cell repertoires in COVID-19 (dated by TCRdb to about 2020). Library preparation employed the immunoSEQ multiplex PCR assay. Sourced from immuneACCESS, this table was stored by TCRdb with only in-frame sequences that have V and J called. A share of the clones is absent; for the studies checked, an unresolved V gene accounts for under half, and the remainder has no known explanation. The table for this sample lists approximately 90,000 clones; over 75% of them were counted only once. About 4% of the sample goes to the ten largest clones. The sequencing sample was made of peripheral blood. All receptors derive from a man aged 60-69 years with acute or convalescent COVID-19.

This rearrangement joins TRBV11-2 to TRBJ2-7, with 9 bases aligning to TRBD1. CDR3 length equals 13 residues. V lost 4 bases and J lost 11; bases outside the gene matches: 9. Germline V gene sequence: CDR1 SGHAT, CDR2 FQNNGV. CDR3 bases: TGTGCCAGCAGCTCGGGACAGGGTTGGGAGGAGTACTTC. It encodes CASSSGQGWEEYF.

This rearrangement joins TRBV3-1 (or the pseudogene TRBV3-2) to TRBJ1-6; D uncertain. The CDR3 runs to 12 residues. Trimming took 2 bases from V and 10 from J, leaving 6 bases between them. Germline CDR1 and CDR2: LGHDT and YNNKEL (reference sequence). CDR3 coding DNA: TGTGCCAGCAGCCAATGGCCCTCACCCCTCCACTTT. Translated: CASSQWPSPLHF.

This clone showed up just a few times. V gene TRBV5-6 combines with J gene TRBJ1-5, with 8 bases that match TRBD1. The CDR3 is 15 amino acids. Germline CDR1 is SGHDT and CDR2 is YYEEEE. J lost 7 bases, V lost 4 bases, and 10 bases had no gene match. The CDR3 bases are TGTGCCAGCAGCCGTCGGGACAGGCTTGGCCAGCCCCAGCATTTT. It specifies CASSRRDRLGQPQHF. Filled out from reference TRBV5-6 and TRBJ1-5, the complete variable domain reads DAGVTQSPTHLIKTRGQQVTLRCSPKSGHDTVSWYQQALGQGPQFIFQYYEEEERQRGNFPDRFSGHQFPNYSSELNVNALLLGDSALYLCASSRRDRLGQPQHFGDGTRLSIL.

The table lists this clone with a few counts. In DNA, the CDR3 is TGTGCCAGCAGCCCGCGACAGTTTAGCAATCAGCCCCAGCATTTT. As protein: CASSPRQFSNQPQHF. The chain is built from TRBV7-8 and TRBJ1-5, with D perhaps matching TRBD1 (5 bases). V was clipped by 5 bases and J by 0 bases, with 11 bases between them. The CDR3 loop spans 15 amino acids. Germline V gene data show CDR1 as SGHVS and CDR2 as FQNEAQ. Full variable domain (remainder filled in from reference TRBV7-8 and TRBJ1-5): GAGVSQSPRYKVAKRGQDVALRCDPISGHVSLFWYQQALGQGPEFLTYFQNEAQLDKSGLPSDRFFAERPEGSVSTLKIQRTQQEDSAVYLCASSPRQFSNQPQHFGDGTRLSIL.

V usage is TRBV12-3 or TRBV12-4 and J usage is TRBJ2-3; D is perhaps TRBD2 (6 bases). V shed 2 bases and J shed 5 bases, with 8 bases lying between them. The CDR3 length is 13 residues. The CDR3 nucleotides read TGTGCCAGCAGTTTATTCGGGGGAGATACGCAGTATTTT. It specifies CASSLFGGDTQYF.

The chain has TRBV3-1 (or the pseudogene TRBV3-2) and TRBJ2-3; 9 bases are a match to TRBD2. Losses at the gene ends were 1 base for V and 3 bases for J; bases not matched to a gene: 17. The CDR3 is 20 amino acids. The germline CDR1 and CDR2 sequences are LGHDT and YNNKEL (reference sequence). The CDR3 spells CASSQGGGAGGRRMTDTQYF. As DNA, the CDR3 is TGTGCCAGCAGCCAAGGGGGAGGAGCGGGGGGCCGCCGCATGACAGATACGCAGTATTTT.

V usage is TRBV4-1 and J usage is TRBJ1-5, with D unclear. This CDR3 is built from 16 residues. V lost 5 bases and J lost 0, with 14 bases in between. The germline V gene has CDR1 MGHRA and CDR2 YSYEKL. The CDR3 coding sequence is TGCGCCAGCAGCGAAGCAGAGGGTTATAGCAATCAGCCCCAGCATTTT. It encodes CASSEAEGYSNQPQHF.

This sequence joins TRBV21-1 and TRBJ1-1; no DNA check was done on the table's D call, TRBD1. TRBV21-1 is recorded as a pseudogene. The CDR3 runs 15 residues. The CDR3 is CASSPLRTGETEAFF. The CDR3, as DNA: TGTGCCAGCAGTCCCCTCCGGACAGGGGAGACTGAAGCTTTCTTT.

This chain connects TRBV5-1 to TRBJ2-7; 9 bases fit TRBD1. The germline V gene encodes CDR1 SGHRS and CDR2 YFSETQ. The CDR3 loop spans 16 amino acids. With V trimmed by 6 bases and J by 6 bases, 16 bases remained unmatched. The CDR3 nucleotides are TGCGCCAGCAACTACGGCTCCGGGACAGGGTTCTCCGAGCAGTACTTC. It is translated as CASNYGSGTGFSEQYF.

This clone appeared a few times. V usage is TRBV3-1 (or the pseudogene TRBV3-2) and J usage is TRBJ2-3, with 8 bases identical to TRBD2. V lost 7 bases and J lost 1; bases outside the gene matches: 13. This CDR3 is 17 amino acids long. Germline lookup yields CDR1 LGHDT and CDR2 YNNKEL (reference sequence). This CDR3 reads CASNEEKAGVCTDTQYF. DNA for the CDR3: TGTGCCAGCAACGAAGAAAAAGCGGGGGTCTGCACAGATACGCAGTATTTT.

The chain couples TRBV24-1 to TRBJ2-1; D is possibly TRBD2 (6 bases). Germline lookup yields CDR1 KGHDR and CDR2 SFDVKD. V lost 6 bases and J lost 8, with 16 bases in between. CDR3 size: 14 residues. The CDR3 DNA sequence: TGTGCCACCAGTCACGGGGGAGTCAGCGATGAGCAGTTCTTC. It encodes CATSHGGVSDEQFF.

This chain uses TRBV19 with TRBJ1-5; 7 positions match TRBD1. The CDR3 length is 17 residues. Germline CDR1 and CDR2: LNHDA and SQIVND (reference sequence). The V gene end was trimmed by 6 bases and the J gene end by 3 bases; junction bases not matched to a gene: 14. This chain's CDR3 is CASSWDSRLDINQPQHF. As DNA, the CDR3 is TGTGCCAGTAGCTGGGACAGCCGTTTGGATATCAATCAGCCCCAGCATTTT.

CDR3 protein: CASSLYGRAGTPSTDTQYF. The DNA for the CDR3 is TGTGCCAGCAGCTTATACGGGAGGGCCGGAACTCCTAGCACAGATACGCAGTATTTT. V is TRBV7-3 and J is TRBJ2-3; 8 bases match TRBD2. Trimming took 2 bases from V and 0 from J; bases not matched to a gene: 13. CDR1 is SGHTA and CDR2 is FQGTGA in the germline V gene. This CDR3 has 19 residues.

The J gene is TRBJ1-1, the V gene TRBV11-3, with D possibly matching TRBD1 (5 bases). The germline V gene has CDR1 SGHNT and CDR2 YENEEA. Trimming removed 1 base at V and 1 base at J, with 10 bases between. The CDR3 spans 15 residues. CDR3 DNA: TGTGCCAGCAGCTTAGGTGTCGGACAGAACACTGAAGCTTTCTTT. It translates to CASSLGVGQNTEAFF.

The CDR3 reads CASSARLAGASSYEQFF. Here the CDR3 DNA reads TGTGCCAGCAGCGCCCGACTAGCGGGGGCCTCAAGCTATGAGCAGTTCTTC. The rearrangement joins TRBV7-2 to TRBJ2-1, with 12 bases identical to TRBD2. The ends lost 5 bases at V and 8 bases at J; junction bases unmatched: 13. Germline V gene lookup returns CDR1 SGHTA and CDR2 FQGNSA. The CDR3 runs to 17 residues.

The chain employs TRBV7-6 and TRBJ2-7, with 10 bases aligning to TRBD1. Germline CDR1 is SGHVS and CDR2 is FNYEAQ. CDR3 length equals 14 residues. Trimming took 5 bases from V and 2 from J; bases not matched to a gene: 3. CDR3 in amino acids: CASSPGQGAYEQYF. The CDR3 DNA follows: TGTGCCAGCAGCCCTGGACAGGGGGCCTACGAGCAGTACTTC.

The rearrangement joins TRBV4-1 to TRBJ1-1; D ambiguous. V was trimmed by 0 bases and J by 1 base, leaving 6 bases between them. The CDR3 is made up of 14 amino acids. CDR1 and CDR2 from the germline V gene are MGHRA and YSYEKL. The chain's CDR3 is CASSQDRWNTEAFF. The CDR3 DNA follows: TGCGCCAGCAGCCAAGACCGGTGGAACACTGAAGCTTTCTTT.

This chain links TRBV20-1 with TRBJ1-1; the D gene is possibly TRBD1 (5 bases). V dropped 3 bases and J dropped 1 base, with 12 bases sitting between them. From germline, CDR1 is DFQATT and CDR2 SNEGSKA (reference sequence). The CDR3 sequence is 14 residues long. The CDR3 loop is CSASDGGGNTEAFF. In DNA form, the CDR3 reads TGCAGTGCTAGTGATGGGGGGGGGAACACTGAAGCTTTCTTT.